The 16 T cell receptor beta chains in this list originate from one sample, sequenced in a study of shared clonotypes between healthy human individuals. The data were produced by immunoSEQ multiplex PCR, yet TCRdb's version contains in-frame clones alone and is incomplete. The sample has roughly 2 million clones, under 97% seen once. The specimen sequenced was naive CD4+ T cells sorted from blood. Subset denoted: CD45RA+ positively selected. The receptors were sampled from a man aged 18 to 29 in good health.

This chain connects TRBV2 to TRBJ2-4; 7 bases match TRBD1. The germline V gene encodes CDR1 SNHLY and CDR2 FYNNEI. CDR3 length equals 13 residues. V gave up 4 bases and J gave up 4 bases; unmatched junction bases: 1. In DNA form, the CDR3 reads TGTGCCAGCAGTGGACAGGGTAAAAACATTCAGTACTTC. Translated, it gives CASSGQGKNIQYF.

This chain connects TRBV5-6 to TRBJ2-2, with TRBD1 as a possible D gene (5 bases). CDR1 is SGHDT and CDR2 is YYEEEE in the germline V gene. Trimming removed 3 bases at V and 0 bases at J, with 12 bases between. The CDR3 sequence is 16 residues long. The CDR3: CASSWRQITNTGELFF. The CDR3 DNA sequence: TGTGCCAGCAGCTGGAGACAGATTACGAACACCGGGGAGCTGTTTTTT. The whole variable domain, remainder taken from reference TRBV5-6 and TRBJ2-2, is DAGVTQSPTHLIKTRGQQVTLRCSPKSGHDTVSWYQQALGQGPQFIFQYYEEEERQRGNFPDRFSGHQFPNYSSELNVNALLLGDSALYLCASSWRQITNTGELFFGEGSRLTVL.

Only one count was recorded for this clone. Other DNA sequences of this sample code for an identical CDR3. The V and J genes are TRBV9 and TRBJ1-6; 8 positions match TRBD1. The CDR3 extends over 14 amino acids. Trimming took 2 bases from V and 9 from J; bases not matched to a gene: 4. Germline values: CDR1 SGDLS, CDR2 YYNGEE. CDR3 bases: TGTGCCAGCAGCGTTCAGGGGGCGGGTTCACCCCTCCACTTT. Translation: CASSVQGAGSPLHF.

Remarks on this clone: The identical CDR3 is also encoded by other nucleotide sequences in the sample. The chain is built from TRBV5-4 and TRBJ1-1; 8 bases are a match to TRBD1. Germline assignment: CDR1 SGHNT and CDR2 YYREEE (reference sequence). The V gene end was trimmed by 3 bases and the J gene end by 3 bases; junction bases not matched to a gene: 1. The CDR3 runs to 13 residues. The CDR3 DNA is TGTGCCAGCAGCTGGGACAGGCACACTGAAGCTTTCTTT. Its translation is CASSWDRHTEAFF.

The CDR3 here is CASSLERDSPLHF. DNA for the CDR3: TGTGCCAGCAGCTTAGAACGGGATTCACCCCTCCACTTT. V and J are TRBV7-8 and TRBJ1-6; D is undetermined. Trimming removed 1 base from V and 8 bases from J, with 6 bases in between. The CDR3 totals 13 residues. CDR1 is SGHVS, CDR2 FQNEAQ, per germline.

The chain links TRBV4-2 to TRBJ2-6, with a possible D match to TRBD2 (7 bases). V was shortened by 5 bases and J by 4 bases, with 12 bases between the two germline ends. Per germline, CDR1 LGHNA and CDR2 YNFKEQ. The CDR3 totals 15 residues. The CDR3, as DNA: TGTGCCAGCAGCAACGGGGGGCTAGGGGCCAACGTCCTGACTTTC. Protein: CASSNGGLGANVLTF.

Turning to this clone: Other nucleotide sequences in the sample specify the same CDR3. The rearrangement links TRBV5-6 to TRBJ1-1, with 10 positions matching TRBD1. The CDR3 consists of 15 residues. The ends lost 4 bases at V and 6 bases at J; junction bases unmatched: 9. Germline V gene lookup returns CDR1 SGHDT and CDR2 YYEEEE. The CDR3 is CASSPDRGLRAEAFF. Here the CDR3 DNA reads TGTGCCAGCAGCCCAGACAGGGGGCTTCGTGCTGAAGCTTTCTTT.

The chain employs TRBV19 and TRBJ2-3, with D uncertain. The CDR3 consists of 14 residues. V lost 4 bases and J 0 bases, leaving 8 bases between the germline ends. From germline, CDR1 is LNHDA and CDR2 SQIVND (reference sequence). CDR3 residues: CASSRALSTDTQYF. CDR3 nucleotides: TGTGCCAGTAGTAGGGCCCTTAGCACAGATACGCAGTATTTT. The full variable domain, rest sourced from reference TRBV19 and TRBJ2-3, is DGGITQSPKYLFRKEGQNVTLSCEQNLNHDAMYWYRQDPGQGLRLIYYSQIVNDFQKGDIAEGYSVSREKKESFPLTVTSAQKNPTAFYLCASSRALSTDTQYFGPGTRLTVL.

V usage is TRBV30 and J usage is TRBJ1-5; D is ambiguous. The CDR3 has 13 amino acids. Germline V gene sequence: CDR1 GTSNPN, CDR2 SVGIG (reference sequence). Trimming took 3 bases from V and 7 from J, leaving 13 bases between them. CDR3 residues: CAWSRDPRQPQHF. CDR3 DNA: TGTGCCTGGAGCCGAGATCCGAGACAGCCCCAGCATTTT.

V and J are TRBV11-2 and TRBJ1-6; TRBD1 aligns across 7 bases. The CDR3 totals 16 residues. Losses at the gene ends were 1 base for V and 7 bases for J; bases not matched to a gene: 7. Germline V gene lookup returns CDR1 SGHAT and CDR2 FQNNGV. CDR3 in amino acids: CASSLVAAQGNSPLHF. The CDR3 region has the DNA TGTGCCAGCAGCTTAGTGGCCGCACAGGGGAATTCACCCCTCCACTTT.

In its sample, this clone was seen once. The chain has TRBV19 and TRBJ2-7; a possible D gene is TRBD1 (6 bases). The V gene lost 6 bases and the J gene lost 0 bases, with 15 bases spanning the gap. Germline V gene sequence: CDR1 LNHDA, CDR2 SQIVND (reference sequence). The CDR3 runs to 15 residues. The CDR3 coding sequence is TGTGCCAGTAGATTAAGACAGGATTTCTCCTACGAGCAGTACTTC. Translation gives CASRLRQDFSYEQYF.

This clone was counted once. CDR3 residues: CASSVGRWDYEQYF. Written as DNA, the CDR3 is TGTGCCAGCAGTGTAGGCAGGTGGGACTACGAGCAGTACTTC. The chain combines TRBV2 with TRBJ2-7; D unclear. The CDR3 is 14 amino acids. V lost 4 bases and J 3 bases, leaving 13 bases between the germline ends. CDR1 and CDR2 from the germline V gene are SNHLY and FYNNEI.

The chain employs TRBV2 and TRBJ2-5, with TRBD2 identical over 12 bases. CDR1 SNHLY and CDR2 FYNNEI come from the germline V gene. Trimming cost V 4 bases and J 6 bases; bases outside gene matches: 3. This CDR3 spans 14 amino acids. The CDR3 DNA follows: TGTGCCAGCAGTGGGACTAGCGGGGCAAAGACCCAGTACTTC. Its protein product is CASSGTSGAKTQYF. Supplemented by reference TRBV2 and TRBJ2-5, the full variable domain reads EPEVTQTPSHQVTQMGQEVILRCVPISNHLYFYWYRQILGQKVEFLVSFYNNEISEKSEIFDDQFSVERPDGSNFTLKIRSTKLEDSAMYFCASSGTSGAKTQYFGPGTRLLVL.

The rearrangement links TRBV5-5 to TRBJ2-7; perhaps TRBD2 as D (6 bases). This CDR3 is 17 amino acids long. Trimming shortened V by 2 bases and J by 2 bases, and 20 bases separated the two germline ends. The germline gives CDR1 SGHKS, CDR2 YYEKEE (reference sequence). CDR3 DNA sequence: TGTGCCAGCAGCTTTGACATGGCGGCTAGCGCGCCCTACGAGCAGTACTTC. Translated: CASSFDMAASAPYEQYF.

Comment on this clone: Other nucleotide sequences in the sample specify the same CDR3. The gene calls are TRBV10-3 and TRBJ2-7; D call uncertain. The CDR3 length is 11 residues. The germline V and J ends were trimmed by 6 bases and 0 bases, with 3 bases remaining between them. Germline CDR1 and CDR2: ENHRY and SYGVKD. Here the CDR3 reads CAIRASYEQYF. CDR3 DNA sequence: TGTGCCATCAGGGCCTCCTACGAGCAGTACTTC.

This clone has a single count. This chain uses TRBV5-1 with TRBJ1-4; the D is unclear. The CDR3 is 14 residues long. Germline CDR1 is SGHRS and CDR2 is YFSETQ. Trimming removed 2 bases at V and 7 bases at J, with 12 bases between. The CDR3 region is CASSFTISSEKLFF. In nucleotides, the CDR3 is TGCGCCAGCAGCTTCACCATATCTTCTGAAAAACTGTTTTTT.